This TCR beta chain was recovered during a study of T cells expressing NK-cell markers. Study conclusions and caveats: These clonotypes also led the CD3+CD56-NKG2C+ fraction in several donors.

No DNA is given; TCRdb re-called the 5' RACE reads and lists each CDR3 protein once. The sample data list around 470,000 distinct CDR3 sequences. Points on this clonotype: Its antigen is not known.

This CDR3 is 16 amino acids long. The sample comprised blood T cells: a sorted CD56 or NKG2C T cell subset, CD4+ or CD8+ T cells, or bulk PBMC T cells (not recorded which). This TCR came from a woman in her forties or fifties in good health. The chain recombines TRBV12-3 or TRBV12-4 with TRBJ2-7; TCRdb reports TRBD2, a call that lacks DNA to check it against. The CDR3 sequence: CASSPATSGKPYEQYF.